The present T cell receptor beta chain was sequenced within a study of T-cell memory formation after mild COVID-19. The CDR3 has 14 amino acids. V was cut by 5 bases and J by 3 bases, with 11 bases left in between. Germline CDR1 and CDR2: MDHEN and SYDVKM. General study findings and limits: CD4/CD8 balance characterized clones contracting day 15 to 85, and CD4+ skew characterized later expanders.

As to this clonotype: What it binds is unknown.

TCRdb passed the 5' RACE reads through MiXCR, listing each CDR3 protein once. The sample includes about 130,000 distinct CDR3 sequences, over 15% of them seen just once. The chain links TRBV28 to TRBJ1-5; D uncertain. The sequence came from a man between 18 and 29 years old who had mild COVID-19 (a few samples of this study predate the infection). Cell type and time point are not known. Sequencing was performed on PBMCs or a T cell subset sorted from them (not recorded which). The CDR3 DNA reads TGTGCCAGCAGTCTGGGAGAATTCAATCAGCCCCAGCATTTT. This gives the protein CASSLGEFNQPQHF.